What follows are 9 T cell receptor beta chains derived from one specimen sequenced in a study of blood T cells in healthy people across ages. It was with a sample-barcoded 5' primer and a J-beta primer mix that a second PCR of roughly 7 to 12 cycles was run. TCRdb independently ran MiXCR on the 5' RACE reads; one entry per CDR3 protein. The sample holds 1.2 million to 1.5 million distinct CDR3 sequences, around 42% seen once. The sequencing input was blood. The receptors here all came from a woman under 30 in good health.

This clonotype has more than one count but fewer than ten. Compared with germline, one end of the junction differs, possibly owing to a read error. CDR3 DNA sequence: TGTGCTAGCAGCCCGGACAGGGGTAATGTAGAGACCCAGTACTTC. This gives the protein CASSPDRGNVETQYF. J is TRBJ2-5 and V is TRBV7-7, with 9 bases lining up with TRBD1. The CDR3 length is 15 residues. Germline V gene sequence: CDR1 SSHAT, CDR2 FNYEAQ (reference sequence).

J is TRBJ1-5 and V is TRBV2; no firm D call. Trimming took off 6 bases at V and 2 bases at J, with 17 bases between the two ends. The CDR3 runs to 16 residues. Germline V CDR1 and CDR2: SNHLY, FYNNEI. CDR3 in amino acids: CASSKEAPGGNQPQHF. The CDR3 bases are TGTGCCAGCAGCAAGGAGGCACCTGGGGGCAATCAGCCCCAGCATTTT.

V gene TRBV20-1 combines with J gene TRBJ2-7; no definite D call. Germline V gives CDR1 DFQATT, CDR2 SNEGSKA (reference sequence). The CDR3 is 13 amino acids. V was shortened by 3 bases and J by 3 bases, with 12 bases between the two germline ends. CDR3 nucleotides: TGCAGTGCTAGGGGCCCGGGTGTCTACGAGCAGTACTTC. Its protein is CSARGPGVYEQYF.

This chain connects TRBV27 to TRBJ2-7; the D call may be TRBD1 or TRBD2 (5 bases each). Germline V gives CDR1 MNHEY, CDR2 SMNVEV (reference sequence). The V gene lost 3 bases and the J gene lost 0 bases, with 9 bases spanning the gap. The CDR3 sequence is 14 residues long. The CDR3 coding sequence is TGTGCCAGCAGTTTCGGGGCATACTCCTACGAGCAGTACTTC. Its translation is CASSFGAYSYEQYF.

This clonotype was counted a few times. V and J are TRBV11-2 and TRBJ2-1; 10 nucleotides agree with TRBD2. CDR1 and CDR2 from the germline V gene are SGHAT and FQNNGV. CDR3 length: 15 residues. J gave up 7 bases and V 6 bases, and 9 bases lay outside the gene matches. In DNA form, the CDR3 reads TGTGCCAGCAGGGCTCTAGCGGGGGTTGGGAATGAGCAGTTCTTC. Translated, it gives CASRALAGVGNEQFF.

This clonotype came up many times. The V and J genes are TRBV5-1 and TRBJ2-1; 7 nucleotides agree with TRBD2. The germline V gene encodes CDR1 SGHRS and CDR2 YFSETQ. The CDR3 length is 16 residues. After removal of 1 base from V and 0 bases from J, the junction contained 4 bases not matched to a gene. The CDR3 DNA is TGCGCCAGCAGCTTGATAGCGGGCAGCTCCTACAATGAGCAGTTCTTC. Protein: CASSLIAGSSYNEQFF.

A single count supports this clonotype. Mismatch with germline at one junction end may stem from a read error. This chain joins TRBV2 and TRBJ2-3; 7 nucleotides agree with TRBD1. This CDR3 is 15 amino acids long. The germline V gene encodes CDR1 SNHLY and CDR2 FYNNEI. CDR3 sequence: CAGRVQGSREDTQYF. In DNA form, the CDR3 reads TGTGCCGGCAGGGTACAGGGGTCCCGGGAAGATACGCAGTATTTT.

This clonotype has a handful of counts. The CDR3 DNA follows: TGCGCCAGCAGCCAATTCGGTGAGCAGTTCTTC. This gives the protein CASSQFGEQFF. The chain has TRBV4-1 and TRBJ2-1; D gene uncertain. This CDR3 is built from 11 residues. Germline V gene lookup returns CDR1 MGHRA and CDR2 YSYEKL. The V end was cut by 2 bases, the J end by 9 bases, with 5 bases between.

This clonotype was observed a few times. As DNA, the CDR3 is TGTGCCAGCAGTTACTCAAGACTAGCGGGAGGCCACACCTACAATGAGCAGTTCTTC. It yields the protein CASSYSRLAGGHTYNEQFF. The chain has TRBV6-2 or TRBV6-3 and TRBJ2-1; 13 nucleotides align to TRBD2. Looked up from germline, CDR1 is MNHEY and CDR2 is SVGEGT. The CDR3 is made up of 19 amino acids. V shed 0 bases and J 2 bases; nucleotides not matched to a gene: 7.